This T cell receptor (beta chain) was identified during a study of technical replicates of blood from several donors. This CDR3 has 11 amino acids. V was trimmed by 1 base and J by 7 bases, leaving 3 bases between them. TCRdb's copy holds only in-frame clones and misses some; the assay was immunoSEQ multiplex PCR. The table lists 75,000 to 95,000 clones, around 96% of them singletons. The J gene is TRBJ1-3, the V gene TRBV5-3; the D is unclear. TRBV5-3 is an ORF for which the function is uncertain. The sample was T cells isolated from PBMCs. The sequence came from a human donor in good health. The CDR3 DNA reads TGTGCCAGAAGCTTGCGGAACACCATATATTTT. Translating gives CARSLRNTIYF.